This T cell receptor (beta chain) was identified during a study of blood T cell repertoires in COVID-19 (dated by TCRdb to 2018 to 2020). Broadly, across the study: The collaborator samples originated in the United States, Italy and Spain and spanned the acute and convalescent phases of COVID-19. The prospective study material was composed of cDNA or gDNA derived from T cells, B-cell-depleted T cells, or PBMCs. Subjects who had been exposed to COVID-19, were actively infected with it, or had recovered from it provided the deeply sampled blood TCRbeta repertoires that made up the dataset. The repertoires were made available in a free public database intended to serve as a resource for research on the immune response to SARS-CoV-2. The samples were drawn from the first 160 participants of the ongoing ImmuneRACE study and from 1,254 subjects provided by 6 global collaborators. Nearly every sample came with metadata listing a de-identified subject ID, COVID-19 status, age in years and sex. HLA class I and class II types, where available, came from metadata supplied by the sample provider rather than from assay-based typing.

Another Seattle source contributed samples from volunteer blood donors who had recovered from COVID-19. Collaborating institutions collected whole blood in K2EDTA tubes following their own protocols. For TCRbeta analysis, collaborators shipped samples as frozen whole blood, isolated PBMCs, or DNA extracted from either of those sample types. With respect to this clone: What antigen it recognizes has not been identified. Base qualities are missing; no much larger clone stands one base away.

The immunoSEQ Assay, a bias-controlled multiplex PCR, was used to amplify TCRbeta CDR3 regions from genomic DNA. Per the source publication's procedure: The number of nucleated cells in each sample was estimated by amplification of reference gene primers within the assay. Sequence reads were collapsed and filtered to measure the absolute abundance of every unique TCRbeta CDR3 rearrangement. For each sample, productive Simpson clonality was calculated as the square root of Simpson's diversity index across productive rearrangements. In TCRdb, the immuneACCESS table is reduced to in-frame sequences with V and J assigned. These tables do not hold every clone; where another copy was compared, an unresolved V gene accounts for under half, and the others remain unexplained. That table gives V, J and clone size, and the DNA gave D and trimming. In this sample the table shows approximately 240,000 clones, roughly 84% of which occur a single time. Of the sample, roughly 1.4% falls within the top ten clones.

What the work shows at the level of the full study, not this receptor alone: The amount of clinical and demographic metadata varied by source and participant and was provided uncurated.

The receptor comes from a woman in her thirties or forties who had recovered from COVID-19. The sequencing input was peripheral blood.

At the DNA level, the sequence is TGTGCCAGCAATGGGGGGACAGTAATGAGCGGCTACACCTTC. Translation gives CASNGGTVMSGYTF. The sequence links TRBV7-9 to TRBJ1-2; 7 bases in the junction line up with TRBD1. From V the trimming removes 7 bases and from J it removes 8 bases, while the gene matches leave 13 bases of the junction unaccounted for. CDR1 and CDR2 are drawn from the germline V gene (reference sequence): SEHNR, FQNEAQ. The CDR3 starts with the cysteine, ends with the phenylalanine, and has 14 residues. Only the CDR3 portion is preserved as DNA: 42 bases, with reading frame beginning at the first base.